The rows below give T cell receptor beta chains drawn from one sample of a study of T cell responses to AZD1222 COVID-19 vaccine. Sequencing was performed with immunoSEQ multiplex PCR; in TCRdb, only in-frame clones are kept and a portion is missing. The sample carries almost 70,000 clones, 70% to 90% recorded once. Here the sequenced sample was peripheral blood, taken 28 days after the second AZD1222 dose. These receptors were obtained from an adult who received the AZD1222 COVID-19 vaccine. The CDR3 runs from the conserved cysteine through the conserved F or W. A D gene is named only where the DNA matches it firmly. Some rows mark clone size as missing; the rest say once, few, many or name a class of expanded clone.

TRBV7-7	once	TRBJ2-5	TRBD2	TGTGCTAGCAGCTTAGATGGTAGCGGGGGGGCGGAGACCCAGTACTTC	CASSLDGSGGAETQYF
TRBV30	.	TRBJ2-1	.	TGTGCCTGGAGTGTAGGACGGAATGAGCAGTTCTTC	CAWSVGRNEQFF
TRBV4-1	few	TRBJ1-2	.	TGCGCCAGCAGCCTCCTCCCTGTATCTGGTGGCTACACCTTC	CASSLLPVSGGYTF
TRBV30	.	TRBJ2-7	.	TGTGCCTGGAGTGTACCGAACGGTTACGAGCAGTACTTC	CAWSVPNGYEQYF
TRBV2	.	TRBJ1-3	.	TGTGCCAGCAAGATCTCTGGAAACACCATATATTTT	CASKISGNTIYF
TRBV14	.	TRBJ2-3	TRBD2	TGTGCCAGCAGCCAAGCGTATAGCGGGGGGCGCACAGATACGCAGTATTTT	CASSQAYSGGRTDTQYF
TRBV10-1	.	TRBJ2-7	.	TGCGCCATACTCCCCGGGAAACAAGCGGGCTGCGAGCAGTACTTC	CAILPGKQAGCEQYF
TRBV5-1	.	TRBJ1-3	.	TGCGCCAGCAGATCGGCCACAACTGGAAACACCATATATTTT	CASRSATTGNTIYF
TRBV5-4	.	TRBJ2-5	.	TGTGCCAGCAGTAGGAGCCCTGAAGAGACCCAGTACTTC	CASSRSPEETQYF
TRBV12-2	once	TRBJ1-1	.	TGTGCAAGTCGCTCCACAAGTGACAGGGGAGGCACTGAAGCTTTCTTT	CASRSTSDRGGTEAFF
TRBV7-9	.	TRBJ2-7	TRBD1	TGTGCCAGCAGCTCAGAGGGCCAGGGGGCGCGGGAGCAGTACTTC	CASSSEGQGAREQYF
TRBV5-4	.	TRBJ2-3	TRBD1	TGTGCCAGCAGCGCGACAGGGAAGGGTCCCACAGATACGCAGTATTTT	CASSATGKGPTDTQYF
TRBV1	.	TRBJ2-3	.	TGCACCAGCAGCCAAAGGGGGGGGAGCACAGATACGCAGTATTTT	CTSSQRGGSTDTQYF
TRBV5-4	.	TRBJ2-1	TRBD1	TGTGCCAGCAGCTCCTGGACAGGGGGTAGTAATGAGCAGTTCTTC	CASSSWTGGSNEQFF
TRBV5-1	.	TRBJ2-2	TRBD2	TGCGCCAGCAGCTTACCACTAGCGGGGAACACCGGGGAGCTGTTTTTT	CASSLPLAGNTGELFF
TRBV5-1	.	TRBJ2-1	.	TGCGCCAGCAGCTTGGGCGGACAGAGCTCCTACAATGAGCAGTTCTTC	CASSLGGQSSYNEQFF
TRBV6-6	.	TRBJ2-7	.	TGTGCCAGCAGTTGGACAGATTCCTACGAGCAGTACTTC	CASSWTDSYEQYF
TRBV6-5	.	TRBJ2-7	.	TGTGCCAGCACCATGGGCCTCCCTGAGCAGTACTTC	CASTMGLPEQYF
TRBV19	few	TRBJ1-5	.	TGTGCCACCCGGGACACAGACAATCAGCCCCAGCATTTT	CATRDTDNQPQHF
TRBV27	.	TRBJ2-3	TRBD2	TGTGCCAGTTCTAAACCCCTAACTAGCGGGAGAAATACGCAGTATTTT	CASSKPLTSGRNTQYF
TRBV6-5	.	TRBJ1-1	.	TGTGCCAGCAGTTACAAGGCGGGGGGATCTGAAGCTTTCTTT	CASSYKAGGSEAFF
TRBV10-2	.	TRBJ2-3	TRBD2	TGCGCCAGCAGAAGCGGGGGCACAGATACGCAGTATTTT	CASRSGGTDTQYF
TRBV23-1	.	TRBJ2-7	.	TGCGCCAGCAGTCTACCTCGAGAGCAGGGGGGATACGAGCAGTACTTC	CASSLPREQGGYEQYF
TRBV15	.	TRBJ1-5	.	TGTGCCACCAGCAGGTCAGGTTATAGCAATCAGCCCCAGCATTTT	CATSRSGYSNQPQHF
TRBV6-5	.	TRBJ1-1	.	TGTGCCAGCAGTTACTCTGGGGGCTTTACTGAAGCTTTCTTT	CASSYSGGFTEAFF
TRBV14	medium-sized	TRBJ2-5	.	TGTGCCAGCAGCCAAGCTCCCCAAGAGACCCAGTACTTC	CASSQAPQETQYF
TRBV10-3	.	TRBJ2-1	TRBD2	TGTGCCATCAGAGAAACCGGGACTAGTGGGGAGTTCTTC	CAIRETGTSGEFF
TRBV11-2	.	TRBJ2-1	TRBD2	TGTGCCAGCAGCTCACTAGCGGGAGGGCCTGGCAATGAGCAGTTCTTC	CASSSLAGGPGNEQFF
TRBV5-1	.	TRBJ1-3	TRBD1	TGCGCCAGCAGCTTGACAGGGGACACCTCTGGAAACACCATATATTTT	CASSLTGDTSGNTIYF
TRBV29-1	.	TRBJ1-2	.	TGCAGCGTTGAAATGGGACTAGGGCGGGTTGGCTACACCTTC	CSVEMGLGRVGYTF
TRBV9	.	TRBJ2-1	TRBD2	TGTGCCAGCAGCGTGGGGGCTAGCGGGGGATACAATGAGCAGTTCTTC	CASSVGASGGYNEQFF
TRBV10-1	.	TRBJ2-7	.	TGCGCCAGCGGAGGACACCGCTACGAGCAGTACTTC	CASGGHRYEQYF